The rows below give T cell receptor beta chains drawn from one sample of a study of CD8+CD57+ T cells in acquired aplastic anemia. TCRdb ran MiXCR on the reads and lists one entry per CDR3 protein. The sample shows 300,000 or so distinct CDR3 sequences, approximately 57% of them seen only once. Material: sorted CD4+, CD8+, or CD8+CD57+ T cells (not recorded which) from PBMCs. The receptor source for this set is a human donor with aplastic anemia. CDR3s include the opening cysteine and the closing phenylalanine or tryptophan. D genes are given only for firm matches. Part of the rows lack a size; the others show once, few, many or a class for expanded clones.

abundance: many; len: 13; j_gene: TRBJ1-2; v_gene: TRBV18; d_gene: TRBD1; CDR3aa: CASSHDREYGYTF; CDR3nt: TGTGCCAGCTCACACGACAGGGAGTATGGCTACACCTTC
abundance: -; len: 13; j_gene: TRBJ2-3; v_gene: TRBV19; d_gene: TRBD1; CDR3aa: CASRGTGSDTQYF; CDR3nt: TGTGCCAGTAGAGGGACAGGTTCGGATACGCAGTATTTT
abundance: once; len: 16; j_gene: TRBJ2-2; v_gene: TRBV10-2; d_gene: TRBD1; CDR3aa: CASTLSGQGHTGELFF; CDR3nt: TGCGCCAGCACCCTTTCAGGACAGGGCCACACCGGGGAGCTGTTTTTT
abundance: -; len: 15; j_gene: TRBJ1-6; v_gene: TRBV6-5; d_gene: TRBD1; CDR3aa: CASSELTGGSSPLHF; CDR3nt: TGTGCCAGCAGTGAACTGACAGGGGGAAGTTCACCCCTCCACTTT
abundance: -; len: 14; j_gene: TRBJ1-4; v_gene: TRBV2; d_gene: -; CDR3aa: CASSVEVSAEKLFF; CDR3nt: TGTGCCAGCAGTGTTGAGGTGTCGGCTGAAAAACTGTTTTTT
abundance: -; len: 13; j_gene: TRBJ1-1; v_gene: TRBV29-1; d_gene: -; CDR3aa: CSVLPRVNTEAFF; CDR3nt: TGCAGCGTTCTTCCCCGTGTGAACACTGAAGCTTTCTTT
abundance: many; len: 14; j_gene: TRBJ1-2; v_gene: TRBV2; d_gene: -; CDR3aa: CASRGLQGGYGYTF; CDR3nt: TGTGCCAGCAGGGGACTACAGGGTGGCTATGGCTACACCTTC
abundance: once; len: 16; j_gene: TRBJ2-1; v_gene: TRBV5-1; d_gene: TRBD2; CDR3aa: CASSLVAGTNYNEQFF; CDR3nt: TGCGCCAGCAGCTTGGTAGCGGGGACTAACTACAATGAGCAGTTCTTC
abundance: few; len: 14; j_gene: TRBJ2-2; v_gene: TRBV27; d_gene: -; CDR3aa: CASSLSGYTGELFF; CDR3nt: TGTGCCAGCAGTTTATCAGGGTACACCGGGGAGCTGTTTTTT
abundance: -; len: 11; j_gene: TRBJ1-5; v_gene: TRBV20-1; d_gene: -; CDR3aa: CSARREGHEHF; CDR3nt: TGCAGTGCTAGGCGGGAGGGGCACGAGCATTTT
abundance: -; len: 14; j_gene: TRBJ1-2; v_gene: TRBV19; d_gene: -; CDR3aa: CASRVSWAGSGNTF; CDR3nt: TGTGCCAGTAGGGTCAGCTGGGCTGGATCCGGAAACACCTTC
abundance: -; len: 13; j_gene: TRBJ2-6; v_gene: TRBV7-2; d_gene: -; CDR3aa: CATDSSGANVLTF; CDR3nt: TGTGCCACCGACAGCTCTGGGGCCAACGTCCTGACTTTC
abundance: -; len: 14; j_gene: TRBJ1-4; v_gene: TRBV12-3/TRBV12-4; d_gene: -; CDR3aa: CASSSQMTNVKLFF; CDR3nt: TGCGCCAGCAGTTCCCAGATGACTAATGTAAAACTGTTTTTT
abundance: once; len: 18; j_gene: TRBJ1-6; v_gene: TRBV5-6; d_gene: -; CDR3aa: CASSDLGTRGGQRSPLHF; CDR3nt: TGTGCCAGCAGCGATCTTGGGACCAGAGGGGGTCAACGTTCACCCCTCCACTTT
abundance: -; len: 16; j_gene: TRBJ2-3; v_gene: TRBV10-2; d_gene: -; CDR3aa: CASSESGVRHTDTQYF; CDR3nt: TGCGCCAGCAGTGAGTCTGGTGTCAGACACACAGATACGCAGTATTTT